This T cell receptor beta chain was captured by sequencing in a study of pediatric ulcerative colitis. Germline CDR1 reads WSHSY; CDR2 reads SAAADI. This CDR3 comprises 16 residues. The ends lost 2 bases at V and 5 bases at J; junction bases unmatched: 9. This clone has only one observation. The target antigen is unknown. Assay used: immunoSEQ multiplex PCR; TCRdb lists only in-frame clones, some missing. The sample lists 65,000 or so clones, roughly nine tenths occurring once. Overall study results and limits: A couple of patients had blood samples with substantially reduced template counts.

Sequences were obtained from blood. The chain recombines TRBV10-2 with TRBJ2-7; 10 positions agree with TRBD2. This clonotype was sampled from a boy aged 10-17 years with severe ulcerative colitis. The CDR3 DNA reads TGCGCCAGCAGTGAGCCCGAAGCGGGAGGGCCCGACGAGCAGTACTTC. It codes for CASSEPEAGGPDEQYF.